Given below is one T cell receptor beta chain in context. The CDR3 consists of 16 residues. Germline values: CDR1 MDHEN, CDR2 SYDVKM. With 4 bases removed from V and 1 base from J, the gap between germline ends came to 13 bases. This sample is part of a study of blood T cells in healthy people across ages. A second 7 to 11 cycle PCR used barcoded and J-beta primers. TCRdb itself ran the 5' RACE reads through MiXCR, one entry per CDR3 protein. The table includes around 800,000 distinct CDR3 sequences, about a quarter detected once. The sample was also linked to a second study, of T cells of mothers and their children.

The sequence derives from a boy between 10 and 17 years old in good health. The V and J genes are TRBV28 and TRBJ2-2, with a possible D match to TRBD2 (5 bases). The specimen was blood. The CDR3 reads CASSSLMAGNTGELFF. The DNA of the CDR3 is TGTGCCAGCAGTTCTCTTATGGCGGGGAACACCGGGGAGCTGTTTTTT.